One and the same sample provided the 16 T cell receptor beta chains below, sequenced in a study of blood T cell repertoires in COVID-19. Libraries were prepared by immunoSEQ multiplex PCR; TCRdb keeps only in-frame clonotypes and omits some of them. This table holds around 170,000 clones, more than 80% found once. The specimen sequenced was PBMCs or T cells enriched from blood (not recorded which). The receptors here all came from a man between 45 and 60 years old who had recovered from COVID-19.

V gene TRBV9 combines with J gene TRBJ1-1; tentatively, D is TRBD1 (6 bases). The CDR3 extends over 14 amino acids. Germline values: CDR1 SGDLS, CDR2 YYNGEE. Trimming cost V 0 bases and J 1 base, with 7 bases left between them. The CDR3 nucleotides read TGTGCCAGCAGCGTAGGGACAGCGAACACTGAAGCTTTCTTT. It codes for CASSVGTANTEAFF.

This clone occurred once. The chain couples TRBV7-3 to TRBJ2-1; 10 bases fit TRBD2. The ends lost 5 bases at V and 2 bases at J; junction bases unmatched: 9. Germline lookup yields CDR1 SGHTA and CDR2 FQGTGA. The CDR3 runs to 17 residues. CDR3 sequence: CASSPNLLAGAYNEQFF. The CDR3 nucleotides are TGTGCCAGCAGCCCTAACCTTCTAGCGGGGGCCTACAATGAGCAGTTCTTC.

The rearrangement uses TRBV21-1 and TRBJ2-1; TRBD1, the table's D call, lacks a check against the DNA. TRBV21-1 is termed a pseudogene. This CDR3 region has 14 residues. The CDR3 protein is CASFGGTGDDEQFF. DNA for the CDR3: TGTGCCAGCTTCGGGGGGACAGGGGATGATGAGCAGTTCTTC.

This chain uses TRBV18 with TRBJ1-5, with a weak D call TRBD1 (5 bases). V lost 0 bases and J 5 bases, leaving 17 bases between the germline ends. The CDR3 loop spans 17 amino acids. Germline-derived CDR1 and CDR2 are KGHSH and LQKENI. CDR3 in DNA: TGTGCCAGCTCACCACCGTTCTTGGGGGGTGGGGATCAGCCCCAGCATTTT. This gives the protein CASSPPFLGGGDQPQHF.

The gene calls are TRBV27 and TRBJ2-5; 13 bases map to TRBD2. CDR1 and CDR2 (germline): MNHEY, SMNVEV (reference sequence). The CDR3 spans 15 residues. The ends lost 6 bases at V and 3 bases at J; junction bases unmatched: 4. CDR3 region: CASRRLAGGEETQYF. CDR3 bases: TGTGCCAGCAGGAGACTAGCGGGGGGAGAAGAGACCCAGTACTTC.

The rearrangement links TRBV18 to TRBJ1-4; D is ambiguous. V was cut by 4 bases and J by 0 bases, with 6 bases left in between. This CDR3 is 14 amino acids long. Germline V gene lookup returns CDR1 KGHSH and CDR2 LQKENI. The DNA for the CDR3 is TGTGCCAGCTCACTTATTGCAACTAATGAAAAACTGTTTTTT. Its protein product is CASSLIATNEKLFF.

The V gene is TRBV5-4, the J gene TRBJ2-5; 8 nucleotides line up with TRBD1. Germline values: CDR1 SGHNT, CDR2 YYREEE (reference sequence). V dropped 4 bases and J dropped 3; count of bases not matched to a gene: 8. The CDR3 contains 15 residues. The CDR3 loop is CASSLAGQVKETQYF. The CDR3 nucleotides are TGTGCCAGCAGCCTGGCGGGACAGGTAAAAGAGACCCAGTACTTC.

V is TRBV5-5 and J is TRBJ1-1; 7 bases line up with TRBD1. This CDR3 is 13 amino acids long. Germline lookup yields CDR1 SGHKS and CDR2 YYEKEE (reference sequence). The trim removed 6 bases at V and 4 bases at J, leaving 6 bases unmatched. In DNA, the CDR3 is TGTGCCAGCACTAGGGGGCAGGGCACTGAAGCTTTCTTT. Residues: CASTRGQGTEAFF.

The sample holds many counts of this clone. The chain carries TRBV4-1 and TRBJ1-2; D may be TRBD1 (5 bases). The CDR3 extends over 15 amino acids. V was shortened by 3 bases and J by 3 bases, with 14 bases between the two germline ends. CDR1 is MGHRA and CDR2 is YSYEKL in the germline V gene. The CDR3 here is CASSQRLGDDYGYTF. For the CDR3, the DNA is TGCGCCAGCAGCCAGAGACTAGGGGACGACTATGGCTACACCTTC.

This clone was detected once. V is TRBV3-1 (or the pseudogene TRBV3-2) and J is TRBJ2-3; D might be TRBD2 (5 bases). The CDR3 has 15 amino acids. V lost 4 bases to trimming and J lost 5 bases, with 16 bases between them. Germline V gene sequence: CDR1 LGHDT, CDR2 YNNKEL (reference sequence). DNA of the CDR3: TGTGCCAGCAGCCTGGACCAAATCGGAGGAGATACGCAGTATTTT. Translated: CASSLDQIGGDTQYF.

This sequence joins TRBV9 and TRBJ2-5; TRBD2 matches at 10 bases. The CDR3 extends over 17 amino acids. Per the germline V gene, CDR1 is SGDLS and CDR2 is YYNGEE. V trimming: 4 bases; J trimming: 0 bases; junction bases outside the gene matches: 9. CDR3 sequence reads: CASSLSGGAYHQETQYF. CDR3 in DNA: TGTGCCAGCAGCCTCAGCGGGGGGGCCTACCACCAAGAGACCCAGTACTTC. The complete variable domain, with remaining parts taken from reference TRBV9 and TRBJ2-5, reads DSGVTQTPKHLITATGQRVTLRCSPRSGDLSVYWYQQSLDQGLQFLIQYYNGEERAKGNILERFSAQQFPDLHSELNLSSLELGDSALYFCASSLSGGAYHQETQYFGPGTRLLVL.

This chain uses TRBV4-2 with TRBJ1-3; D not certain. The V gene lost 0 bases and the J gene lost 2 bases, with 8 bases spanning the gap. The CDR3 covers 15 residues. Germline V gene data show CDR1 as LGHNA and CDR2 as YNFKEQ. As DNA, the CDR3 is TGTGCCAGCAGCCAAGAGGCAACCGCTGGAAACACCATATATTTT. It specifies CASSQEATAGNTIYF.

This clone was seen only a few times. V gene TRBV20-1 combines with J gene TRBJ1-2; tentatively, D is TRBD1 (6 bases). Between the trimmed V and J ends, which lost 3 bases and 0 bases, there was a span of 20 bases. The CDR3 consists of 17 residues. The germline V gene has CDR1 DFQATT and CDR2 SNEGSKA (reference sequence). The CDR3 protein is CSASVQGLRVANYGYTF. The CDR3 DNA is TGCAGTGCTAGTGTGCAGGGGTTAAGGGTAGCTAACTATGGCTACACCTTC.

This chain joins TRBV3-1 (or the pseudogene TRBV3-2) and TRBJ1-1; weak D call: TRBD1 (6 bases). The CDR3 has 15 amino acids. Trimming removed 2 bases from V and 7 bases from J, with 17 bases in between. Germline CDR1 LGHDT, CDR2 YNNKEL (reference sequence). CDR3 nucleotides: TGTGCCAGCAGCCAACGAAAAACAGGGAGACTTGAAGCTTTCTTT. Its protein product is CASSQRKTGRLEAFF.

The V and J genes are TRBV11-2 and TRBJ2-6, with a possible D match to TRBD1 (6 bases). Trimming shortened V by 4 bases and J by 2 bases, and 18 bases separated the two germline ends. The CDR3 has 18 amino acids. Germline V gene lookup returns CDR1 SGHAT and CDR2 FQNNGV. The CDR3: CASSSPYRVKAGANVLTF. The CDR3 bases are TGTGCCAGCAGCTCACCTTACAGGGTTAAGGCTGGGGCCAACGTCCTGACTTTC.

V and J are TRBV9 and TRBJ1-1; 8 bases map to TRBD1. Germline V lookup: CDR1 SGDLS, CDR2 YYNGEE. The CDR3 runs to 14 residues. V trimming: 0 bases; J trimming: 11 bases; junction bases outside the gene matches: 9. In nucleotides, the CDR3 is TGTGCCAGCAGCGTAGGTTTAACAGGGGGAGAGGCTTTCTTT. This codes for CASSVGLTGGEAFF. The whole variable domain, filled in from reference TRBV9 and TRBJ1-1, reads DSGVTQTPKHLITATGQRVTLRCSPRSGDLSVYWYQQSLDQGLQFLIQYYNGEERAKGNILERFSAQQFPDLHSELNLSSLELGDSALYFCASSVGLTGGEAFFGQGTRLTVV.